What follows describes a single TCR beta chain. This sample is part of a study of T cell responses to AZD1222 COVID-19 vaccine. Using immunoSEQ multiplex PCR, the repertoire was profiled, and TCRdb retains in-frame clones only, with some absent. The sample contains roughly 120,000 clones, 80% to 90% of which appear only once. V was trimmed by 7 bases and J by 5 bases, leaving 15 bases between them. The CDR3 runs 13 residues. The specimen comprised peripheral blood, sampled on day 0 of AZD1222 vaccination. J is TRBJ2-7 and V is TRBV12-3 or TRBV12-4, with D maybe TRBD1 (5 bases). This receptor was taken from an adult in good health. CDR3 amino acids: CASNSGAAHEQYF. CDR3 in DNA: TGTGCCAGCAATAGTGGGGCAGCTCACGAGCAGTACTTC.